This is a list of T cell receptor beta chains from one sample in a study of cytomegalovirus exposure and HLA in healthy donors. Sequencing was performed with immunoSEQ multiplex PCR; in TCRdb, only in-frame clones are kept and a portion is missing. This repertoire includes roughly 78,000 clones. Sequencing was done on a sample of PBMCs. The receptors come from a man aged 35 to 55 in good health and CMV-seronegative. CDR3s include the opening cysteine and the closing phenylalanine or tryptophan. Fields, in order: V gene, D gene, J gene, CDR3 protein, CDR3 DNA. The D gene is left open where the match is weak.

v_gene: TRBV7-9
d_gene: TRBD1
j_gene: TRBJ1-6
CDR3aa: CASSLQGASSPLHF
CDR3nt: TGTGCCAGCAGCCTACAGGGGGCGAGCTCACCCCTCCACTTT

v_gene: TRBV5-1
d_gene: -
j_gene: TRBJ1-1
CDR3aa: CASSLVAGRRGGTEAFF
CDR3nt: TGCGCCAGCAGCTTGGTGGCAGGACGACGTGGAGGTACTGAAGCTTTCTTT

v_gene: TRBV9
d_gene: TRBD1
j_gene: TRBJ2-1
CDR3aa: CASSVQPGTGGAVYEQFF
CDR3nt: TGTGCCAGCAGCGTACAGCCCGGGACAGGGGGCGCGGTCTATGAGCAGTTCTTC

v_gene: TRBV7-2
d_gene: -
j_gene: TRBJ2-5
CDR3aa: CASSLSGVRETQYF
CDR3nt: TGTGCCAGCAGCTTGTCAGGGGTTAGGGAGACCCAGTACTTC

v_gene: TRBV10-3
d_gene: TRBD1
j_gene: TRBJ1-5
CDR3aa: CAIRAGTGGGQPQHF
CDR3nt: TGTGCCATCAGGGCCGGTACAGGGGGCGGTCAGCCCCAGCATTTT

v_gene: TRBV5-5
d_gene: -
j_gene: TRBJ1-5
CDR3aa: CASSTYRVNNQPQHF
CDR3nt: TGTGCCAGCAGCACGTACAGGGTGAACAATCAGCCCCAGCATTTT

v_gene: TRBV5-4
d_gene: TRBD1
j_gene: TRBJ1-1
CDR3aa: CASSSNRDRVEAFF
CDR3nt: TGTGCCAGCAGCTCGAACCGGGACAGGGTTGAAGCTTTCTTT

v_gene: TRBV19
d_gene: TRBD2
j_gene: TRBJ2-7
CDR3aa: CASGGGAYEQYF
CDR3nt: TGTGCCAGCGGGGGAGGGGCCTACGAGCAGTACTTC

v_gene: TRBV10-3
d_gene: TRBD1
j_gene: TRBJ2-5
CDR3aa: CAISERDRGGETQYF
CDR3nt: TGTGCCATCAGTGAGAGGGACAGGGGTGGTGAGACCCAGTACTTC

v_gene: TRBV27
d_gene: TRBD1
j_gene: TRBJ2-2
CDR3aa: CASSLRTGLNTGELFF
CDR3nt: TGTGCCAGCAGTCTCCGGACAGGGCTGAACACCGGGGAGCTGTTTTTT

v_gene: TRBV4-3
d_gene: TRBD1
j_gene: TRBJ2-7
CDR3aa: CASSQEGQGTPYEQYF
CDR3nt: TGCGCCAGCAGCCAGGAAGGACAGGGGACTCCCTACGAGCAGTACTTC

v_gene: TRBV29-1
d_gene: TRBD2
j_gene: TRBJ2-5
CDR3aa: CSGGGGRAYSETQYF
CDR3nt: TGCAGCGGCGGGGGTGGACGGGCCTATTCGGAGACCCAGTACTTC

v_gene: TRBV27
d_gene: TRBD2
j_gene: TRBJ2-7
CDR3aa: CASSHRVAGGPGEQYF
CDR3nt: TGTGCCAGCAGTCATAGGGTAGCGGGAGGGCCAGGCGAGCAGTACTTC

v_gene: TRBV7-2
d_gene: -
j_gene: TRBJ1-2
CDR3aa: CASSLLLRVGGYTF
CDR3nt: TGTGCCAGCAGCTTGCTCCTGCGGGTTGGTGGCTACACCTTC

v_gene: TRBV5-1
d_gene: TRBD1
j_gene: TRBJ1-1
CDR3aa: CASGTANTEAFF
CDR3nt: TGCGCCAGCGGGACAGCGAACACTGAAGCTTTCTTT

v_gene: TRBV7-9
d_gene: TRBD1
j_gene: TRBJ1-4
CDR3aa: CASSPDREREKLFF
CDR3nt: TGTGCCAGCAGCCCGGACAGGGAACGTGAAAAACTGTTTTTT

v_gene: TRBV20-1
d_gene: -
j_gene: TRBJ2-7
CDR3aa: CSAPRGAEQYF
CDR3nt: TGCAGTGCGCCTCGGGGGGCCGAGCAGTACTTC

v_gene: TRBV6-5
d_gene: -
j_gene: TRBJ1-1
CDR3aa: CASSLRDTGINAFF
CDR3nt: TGTGCCAGCAGTCTACGGGACACAGGGATAAACGCTTTCTTT

v_gene: TRBV4-1
d_gene: TRBD1
j_gene: TRBJ1-2
CDR3aa: CASSQVPGQGALYGYTF
CDR3nt: TGCGCCAGCAGCCAAGTCCCGGGACAGGGGGCCCTCTATGGCTACACCTTC

v_gene: TRBV2
d_gene: -
j_gene: TRBJ2-2
CDR3aa: CASSEVSRVAGELFF
CDR3nt: TGTGCCAGCAGTGAAGTTTCCAGGGTCGCCGGGGAGCTGTTTTTT

v_gene: TRBV27
d_gene: -
j_gene: TRBJ2-1
CDR3aa: CASTPKGGFPYNEQFF
CDR3nt: TGTGCCAGCACCCCAAAGGGCGGGTTCCCCTACAATGAGCAGTTCTTC

v_gene: TRBV7-2
d_gene: TRBD2
j_gene: TRBJ2-1
CDR3aa: CASSTSGNGSYNEQFF
CDR3nt: TGTGCCAGCAGCACAAGCGGGAATGGCTCCTACAATGAGCAGTTCTTC

v_gene: TRBV28
d_gene: -
j_gene: TRBJ1-1
CDR3aa: CASSGWLGPHPLSGTEAFF
CDR3nt: TGTGCCAGCAGTGGGTGGCTGGGGCCCCACCCGTTAAGTGGCACTGAAGCTTTCTTT

v_gene: TRBV7-9
d_gene: -
j_gene: TRBJ1-2
CDR3aa: CAGQQLSGSGYTF
CDR3nt: TGTGCGGGCCAGCAGCTTAGCGGGTCGGGCTACACCTTC

v_gene: TRBV12-5
d_gene: -
j_gene: TRBJ2-5
CDR3aa: CASGQTQETQYF
CDR3nt: TGTGCTAGTGGCCAGACACAAGAGACCCAGTACTTC

v_gene: TRBV6-6
d_gene: TRBD1
j_gene: TRBJ1-1
CDR3aa: CASSYSDRATEAFF
CDR3nt: TGTGCCAGCAGTTACTCAGACAGGGCCACTGAAGCTTTCTTT

v_gene: TRBV5-6
d_gene: -
j_gene: TRBJ2-1
CDR3aa: CASSLPGPSYNEQFF
CDR3nt: TGTGCCAGCAGCTTGCCGGGTCCATCCTACAATGAGCAGTTCTTC

v_gene: TRBV30
d_gene: TRBD1
j_gene: TRBJ1-2
CDR3aa: CAWSVGDRLYGYTF
CDR3nt: TGTGCCTGGAGTGTAGGGGACAGGCTCTATGGCTACACCTTC

v_gene: TRBV5-8
d_gene: -
j_gene: TRBJ2-3
CDR3aa: CASSLGGTSTDTQYF
CDR3nt: TGTGCCAGCAGCTTAGGCGGGACTAGCACAGATACGCAGTATTTT

v_gene: TRBV11-2
d_gene: -
j_gene: TRBJ2-1
CDR3aa: CASSLDLAEQFF
CDR3nt: TGTGCCAGCAGCTTAGATTTGGCAGAGCAGTTCTTC

v_gene: TRBV5-1
d_gene: -
j_gene: TRBJ1-6
CDR3aa: CASSLDQGHYNSPLHF
CDR3nt: TGCGCCAGCAGCCTGGACCAGGGACACTATAATTCACCCCTCCACTTT

v_gene: TRBV2
d_gene: -
j_gene: TRBJ2-5
CDR3aa: CASSDREETQYF
CDR3nt: TGTGCCAGCAGTGACAGGGAAGAGACCCAGTACTTC

v_gene: TRBV27
d_gene: TRBD2
j_gene: TRBJ2-1
CDR3aa: CATQASAGDYHNEQFF
CDR3nt: TGTGCCACCCAGGCTTCTGCGGGGGACTACCACAATGAGCAGTTCTTC

v_gene: TRBV7-2
d_gene: TRBD1
j_gene: TRBJ2-7
CDR3aa: CASSLATGTGGYEQYF
CDR3nt: TGTGCCAGCAGCTTAGCAACCGGGACAGGGGGCTACGAGCAGTACTTC

v_gene: TRBV29-1
d_gene: TRBD2
j_gene: TRBJ2-7
CDR3aa: CSVGGGGRPGEQYF
CDR3nt: TGCAGCGTGGGCGGGGGGGGCCGACCGGGCGAGCAGTACTTC

v_gene: TRBV5-8
d_gene: -
j_gene: TRBJ1-3
CDR3aa: CASSLLARGNTIYF
CDR3nt: TGTGCCAGCAGCTTGCTAGCCAGGGGAAACACCATATATTTT

v_gene: TRBV6-1
d_gene: TRBD1
j_gene: TRBJ2-1
CDR3aa: CASRKQGAGNEQFF
CDR3nt: TGTGCCAGCAGGAAACAGGGGGCCGGCAATGAGCAGTTCTTC

v_gene: TRBV29-1
d_gene: -
j_gene: TRBJ1-5
CDR3aa: CSVEVDGQNQPQHF
CDR3nt: TGCAGCGTTGAAGTGGACGGACAAAATCAGCCCCAGCATTTT

v_gene: TRBV5-1
d_gene: -
j_gene: TRBJ1-3
CDR3aa: CASSADGGIGNTIYF
CDR3nt: TGCGCCAGCAGCGCGGACGGGGGGATTGGAAACACCATATATTTT

v_gene: TRBV6-5
d_gene: -
j_gene: TRBJ2-1
CDR3aa: CATIQGYNEQFF
CDR3nt: TGTGCCACAATACAGGGCTACAATGAGCAGTTCTTC

v_gene: TRBV7-2
d_gene: TRBD2
j_gene: TRBJ2-7
CDR3aa: CASSARTSGSYEQYF
CDR3nt: TGTGCCAGCAGCGCCAGGACTAGCGGCTCCTACGAGCAGTACTTC

v_gene: TRBV7-6
d_gene: TRBD1
j_gene: TRBJ1-1
CDR3aa: CASSPRQGKTEAFF
CDR3nt: TGTGCCAGCAGCCCGCGACAGGGAAAGACTGAAGCTTTCTTT

v_gene: TRBV30
d_gene: -
j_gene: TRBJ2-7
CDR3aa: CAMSAGGIYEQYF
CDR3nt: TGCGCCATGTCAGCGGGCGGAATATACGAGCAGTACTTC

v_gene: TRBV12-5
d_gene: TRBD1
j_gene: TRBJ2-5
CDR3aa: CASRQGETQYF
CDR3nt: TGTGCTAGTAGACAGGGGGAGACCCAGTACTTC

v_gene: TRBV19
d_gene: -
j_gene: TRBJ2-7
CDR3aa: CASSLDSSYEQYF
CDR3nt: TGTGCCAGTAGTTTGGACAGCTCCTACGAGCAGTACTTC

v_gene: TRBV19
d_gene: -
j_gene: TRBJ1-5
CDR3aa: CASSIGTPGNQPQHF
CDR3nt: TGTGCCAGTAGTATCGGGACACCTGGTAATCAGCCCCAGCATTTT

v_gene: TRBV13
d_gene: TRBD1
j_gene: TRBJ2-7
CDR3aa: CASSPAGTGMYEQYF
CDR3nt: TGTGCCAGCAGCCCAGCCGGGACAGGGATGTACGAGCAGTACTTC

v_gene: TRBV6-1
d_gene: -
j_gene: TRBJ2-5
CDR3aa: CASSRGWETQYF
CDR3nt: TGTGCCAGTTCTAGGGGGTGGGAGACCCAGTACTTC

v_gene: TRBV19
d_gene: -
j_gene: TRBJ2-1
CDR3aa: CASHGQSSYNEQFF
CDR3nt: TGTGCCAGCCACGGACAGTCCTCCTACAATGAGCAGTTCTTC

v_gene: TRBV9
d_gene: TRBD1
j_gene: TRBJ1-2
CDR3aa: CASSVEPLTGPFGYTF
CDR3nt: TGTGCCAGCAGCGTAGAGCCCCTGACAGGGCCTTTCGGCTACACCTTC

v_gene: TRBV4-1
d_gene: TRBD2
j_gene: TRBJ2-5
CDR3aa: CASSQLGLAGGPRETQYF
CDR3nt: TGCGCCAGCAGCCAACTCGGACTAGCGGGGGGGCCGCGAGAGACCCAGTACTTC

v_gene: TRBV7-2
d_gene: -
j_gene: TRBJ2-1
CDR3aa: CASSPYISNEQFF
CDR3nt: TGTGCCAGCAGCCCTTATATTTCCAATGAGCAGTTCTTC